This entry features one T cell receptor beta chain sequence. The sample is drawn from a study of blood T cell repertoires in COVID-19. Whole-study context: COVID-19 samples from acute and convalescent phases originated in the United States, Italy and Spain. The cDNA or gDNA used as material had been derived from T cells, B-cell-depleted T cells, or PBMCs.

In the authors' workflow: Amplification of reference gene primers provided the estimated nucleated cell counts. Here immunoSEQ multiplex PCR was the method, and the copy in TCRdb shows in-frame clones only, minus some. V, J and clone size are taken as reported in that table, and D and trimming were inferred from the DNA itself. The sample shows 470,000 or so clones, approximately 85% of them seen only once. Trimming removed 6 bases at V and 4 bases at J, with 13 bases between. Germline V gene lookup returns CDR1 MNHNS and CDR2 SASEGT. The CDR3 is 15 amino acids. Input material: peripheral blood. J is TRBJ1-6 and V is TRBV6-1, with a tentative D call TRBD1 (6 bases). The sequence was obtained from a human donor in a cohort sampled during active COVID-19. CDR3 amino acids: CASRPPGHYNSPLHF. CDR3 nucleotide sequence: TGTGCCAGCAGGCCGCCGGGACATTATAATTCACCCCTCCACTTT.